Listed here are 26 T cell receptor beta chains from one sample, sequenced in a study of cytomegalovirus exposure and HLA in healthy donors (dated 2017 in TCRdb). The library was made by the immunoSEQ multiplex PCR assay. The multiplex PCR relied on a mix of 60 forward primers for TCR Vbeta segments and 13 reverse primers for TCR Jbeta segments. TCRdb holds this immuneACCESS table with in-frame rearrangements only. Some clones are missing; in checked studies, unresolved V genes explain under half, and the rest has no known cause. The sample has around 90,000 clones on record, roughly 78% of them singletons. 6% to 9.5% of the sample is taken by the ten largest. The material sequenced was PBMCs. These receptors were collected from a man under 40 in good health and CMV-seronegative.

The chain combines TRBV2 with TRBJ2-3, with 10 bases identical to TRBD2. With V trimmed by 3 bases and J by 9 bases, 6 bases remained unmatched. This CDR3 is 14 amino acids long. Germline lookup yields CDR1 SNHLY and CDR2 FYNNEI. CDR3 in DNA: TGTGCCAGCAGTGAGCAGCGGGGGGGCGAGACGCAGTATTTT. Protein sequence: CASSEQRGGETQYF.

The CDR3 DNA sequence: TGTGCCAGCTCACCACCTACGAGAGAGCAGTACTTC. Residues: CASSPPTREQYF. The chain is built from TRBV18 and TRBJ2-7; D call uncertain. The germline gives CDR1 KGHSH, CDR2 LQKENI. Trimming pared 0 bases from V and 7 bases from J, leaving 7 bases between. There are 12 residues in the CDR3.

This clone showed up just a few times. The chain's CDR3 is CASSPGWAGISGGYTF. In DNA form, the CDR3 reads TGCGCCAGCAGCCCCGGGTGGGCAGGGATATCTGGGGGCTACACCTTC. The V call is TRBV5-1, the J call TRBJ1-2; tentatively, D is TRBD1 (5 bases). With 4 bases removed from V and 8 bases from J, the gap between germline ends came to 24 bases. CDR1 and CDR2 from the germline V gene are SGHRS and YFSETQ. CDR3 length equals 16 residues.

This rearrangement joins TRBV2 to TRBJ1-2; D perhaps matches TRBD1 (6 bases). The CDR3 extends over 18 amino acids. Germline V gene data show CDR1 as SNHLY and CDR2 as FYNNEI. The V end lost 6 bases, the J end lost 4 bases, and 27 bases lay between the germline ends. The CDR3 protein is CASRGTGTRSANSYGYTF. CDR3 bases: TGTGCCAGCAGAGGGACGGGGACACGTTCGGCCAATAGCTATGGCTACACCTTC.

The chain couples TRBV25-1 to TRBJ1-1; tentative D call: TRBD1 (5 bases). Trimming cost V 2 bases and J 10 bases, with 11 bases left between them. This CDR3 is 12 amino acids long. Germline values: CDR1 MGHDK, CDR2 SYGVNS. CDR3 DNA: TGTGCCAGCAGTGAAGGGGCCAAGGGAGCTTTCTTT. This sequence encodes CASSEGAKGAFF.

This clone was seen more than once but under ten times. The V and J genes are TRBV7-2 and TRBJ1-2; the match to TRBD1 covers 10 bases. Trimming removed 5 bases from V and 3 bases from J; junction bases left unmatched: 6. CDR1 is SGHTA and CDR2 is FQGNSA in the germline V gene. The CDR3 has 15 amino acids. The CDR3 nucleotides read TGTGCCAGCAGCAAGTCGACAGGGGGCTACTATGGCTACACCTTC. Residues: CASSKSTGGYYGYTF.

This clone was found a few times. The chain is built from TRBV5-6 and TRBJ1-1; D gene ambiguous. This CDR3 contains 18 residues. V was clipped by 0 bases and J by 3 bases, with 21 bases between them. CDR1 and CDR2 from the germline V gene are SGHDT and YYEEEE. The CDR3 region is CASSLAPRRSFKDTEAFF. The CDR3 coding sequence is TGTGCCAGCAGCTTGGCCCCCAGGCGTTCTTTTAAGGACACTGAAGCTTTCTTT.

J is TRBJ2-3 and V is TRBV4-3, with 14 bases lining up with TRBD2. J was trimmed by 4 bases and V by 4 bases; bases with no gene match: 4. Looked up from germline, CDR1 is LGHNA and CDR2 is YSLEER. The CDR3 has 16 residues. The CDR3 spells CASSPTTSGGADTQYF. The CDR3 nucleotides are TGCGCCAGCAGCCCGACGACTAGCGGGGGGGCAGATACGCAGTATTTT.

CDR3: CASSATAPGGTQYF. CDR3 nucleotide sequence: TGCGCCAGCAGTGCCACGGCCCCGGGGGGGACCCAGTACTTC. V gene TRBV10-1 combines with J gene TRBJ2-5, with 7 bases matching TRBD2. The J segment lost 7 bases and the V segment lost 4 bases, leaving 9 bases of the junction unmatched. The CDR3 totals 14 residues. Germline lookup yields CDR1 WNHNN and CDR2 SYGVQD (reference sequence).

In its sample, this clone was seen a few times. This rearrangement joins TRBV27 to TRBJ2-7; TRBD1 is a possible D gene (5 bases). CDR1 MNHEY and CDR2 SMNVEV come from the germline V gene (reference sequence). There are 15 residues in the CDR3. V lost 7 bases and J 0 bases, leaving 16 bases between the germline ends. CDR3 amino acids: CASTLTASPSYEQYF. The CDR3 coding sequence is TGTGCCAGCACTCTGACAGCGTCTCCCTCCTACGAGCAGTACTTC.

V and J are TRBV19 and TRBJ1-1; 8 nucleotides align to TRBD1. CDR1 is LNHDA and CDR2 is SQIVND in the germline V gene (reference sequence). Trimming took 4 bases from V and 5 from J; bases not matched to a gene: 6. CDR3 length: 14 residues. The CDR3 nucleotides read TGTGCCAGTAGTACTCCGACAGGGGTAACTGAAGCTTTCTTT. Translation: CASSTPTGVTEAFF.

The CDR3 DNA is TGTGCCAGCAACCGGGACAGACCTACCCCGGAGACCCAGTACTTC. It encodes CASNRDRPTPETQYF. V usage is TRBV2 and J usage is TRBJ2-5; 7 bases map to TRBD1. The V segment lost 7 bases and the J segment 5 bases; nucleotides outside the gene matches: 13. The CDR3 has 15 amino acids. Germline-derived CDR1 and CDR2 are SNHLY and FYNNEI.

This chain uses TRBV30 with TRBJ2-3; weak D call: TRBD2 (5 bases). V gave up 2 bases and J gave up 2 bases, with 14 bases separating them. This CDR3 comprises 15 residues. CDR1 GTSNPN and CDR2 SVGIG come from the germline V gene (reference sequence). The CDR3 DNA follows: TGTGCCTGGAGTAGGAGGAGTTCCCCCACAGATACGCAGTATTTT. It translates to CAWSRRSSPTDTQYF.

The V gene is TRBV6-5, the J gene TRBJ1-2, with D possibly matching TRBD1 (6 bases). V was clipped by 0 bases and J by 7 bases, with 15 bases between them. The germline CDR1 and CDR2 sequences are MNHEY and SVGAGI. This CDR3 is built from 15 residues. This CDR3 is CASSYSQGVFGGYTF. The DNA for the CDR3 is TGTGCCAGCAGTTACTCACAGGGAGTCTTTGGTGGCTACACCTTC.

The chain links TRBV11-3 to TRBJ2-7; 7 bases are a match to TRBD1. V was pared by 5 bases and J by 5 bases, with 6 bases of the junction left unmatched. The CDR3 contains 13 residues. Per the germline V gene, CDR1 is SGHNT and CDR2 is YENEEA. The CDR3: CASSHRGRDEQYF. CDR3 sequence (DNA): TGTGCCAGCAGCCACAGGGGACGGGACGAGCAGTACTTC.

In DNA, the CDR3 is TGCGCCAGCAGCTCGACAGGTGGGAACACTGAAGCTTTCTTT. It translates to CASSSTGGNTEAFF. The chain couples TRBV5-1 to TRBJ1-1; D is perhaps TRBD1 (6 bases). This CDR3 spans 14 amino acids. CDR1 is SGHRS, CDR2 YFSETQ, per germline. Trimming cost V 3 bases and J 1 base, with 10 bases left between them.

V is TRBV10-3 and J is TRBJ2-5; maybe TRBD1 (5 bases). The J call may be in error: the DNA end matches TRBJ2-7 better. The CDR3 is 16 amino acids. Germline-derived CDR1 and CDR2 are ENHRY and SYGVKD. In DNA form, the CDR3 reads TGTGCCATCAGTGAGTGGGTCGGGCAGGGCCTAAACGAGCAGTACTTC. Translation: CAISEWVGQGLNEQYF.

This clone was counted between two and nine times. The chain uses TRBV7-9 and TRBJ2-2; tentatively, D is TRBD1 (6 bases). In germline, CDR1 is SEHNR, CDR2 FQNEAQ (reference sequence). The CDR3 length is 15 residues. Between the trimmed V and J ends, which lost 6 bases and 4 bases, there was a span of 15 bases. The CDR3 DNA reads TGTGCCAGCAGTTACAGGGTGGCGGGCACCGGGGAGCTGTTTTTT. Amino acids: CASSYRVAGTGELFF.

The chain recombines TRBV5-6 with TRBJ2-7, with TRBD2 matching over 7 bases. The CDR3 consists of 17 residues. Unmatched junction bases numbered 13, after V lost 0 bases and J lost 4 bases. CDR1 SGHDT and CDR2 YYEEEE come from the germline V gene. CDR3 residues: CASSLAVAGGSTYEQYF. The CDR3 nucleotides are TGTGCCAGCAGCTTGGCAGTAGCGGGCGGTTCTACTTACGAGCAGTACTTC. The whole variable domain, filled in from reference TRBV5-6 and TRBJ2-7, reads DAGVTQSPTHLIKTRGQQVTLRCSPKSGHDTVSWYQQALGQGPQFIFQYYEEEERQRGNFPDRFSGHQFPNYSSELNVNALLLGDSALYLCASSLAVAGGSTYEQYFGPGTRLTVT.

Regarding this clone: A read error may account for a junction end that differs from germline. V is TRBV6-1 and J is TRBJ2-1, with TRBD2 identical over 10 bases. The CDR3 consists of 15 residues. The germline gives CDR1 MNHNS, CDR2 SASEGT. CDR3 in amino acids: CASSEGLAAPNEQFF. In DNA, the CDR3 is TGTGCCAGCAGCGAAGGACTAGCGGCCCCCAATGAGCAGTTCTTC.

The chain has TRBV30 and TRBJ2-4; 9 bases fit TRBD2. Germline CDR1 GTSNPN, CDR2 SVGIG (reference sequence). There are 18 residues in the CDR3. Unmatched junction bases numbered 11, after V lost 0 bases and J lost 2 bases. CDR3 loop: CAWSVPLAGSNTKNIQYF. CDR3 nucleotide sequence: TGTGCCTGGAGTGTACCCCTAGCGGGGAGTAACACCAAAAACATTCAGTACTTC.

This rearrangement joins TRBV7-9 to TRBJ1-1, with 8 bases matching TRBD1. V gave up 2 bases and J gave up 2 bases; unmatched junction bases: 1. This CDR3 is built from 14 residues. Germline V gene sequence: CDR1 SEHNR, CDR2 FQNEAQ (reference sequence). CDR3: CASSLPGGNTEAFF. CDR3 nucleotide sequence: TGTGCCAGCAGCTTACCAGGGGGCAACACTGAAGCTTTCTTT.

This chain connects TRBV2 to TRBJ1-2; 9 nucleotides line up with TRBD1. Looked up from germline, CDR1 is SNHLY and CDR2 is FYNNEI. There are 13 residues in the CDR3. V gave up 11 bases and J gave up 3 bases; unmatched junction bases: 7. The CDR3 DNA is TGTGCCGGCCACAGGGGGCGAGACTATGGCTACACCTTC. Its translation is CAGHRGRDYGYTF. The variable domain in full, completed from reference TRBV2 and TRBJ1-2, reads EPEVTQTPSHQVTQMGQEVILRCVPISNHLYFYWYRQILGQKVEFLVSFYNNEISEKSEIFDDQFSVERPDGSNFTLKIRSTKLEDSAMYFCAGHRGRDYGYTFGSGTRLTVV.

This clone has just one count. CDR3 sequence reads: CASSLTGLFTEAFF. The CDR3 region has the DNA TGTGCCAGCAGTTTAACGGGGTTGTTCACTGAAGCTTTCTTT. The chain employs TRBV28 and TRBJ1-1; no firm D call. Germline V gives CDR1 MDHEN, CDR2 SYDVKM. The V end lost 2 bases, the J end lost 4 bases, and 11 bases lay between the germline ends. The CDR3 length is 14 residues.

The rearrangement joins TRBV29-1 to TRBJ1-2; 8 bases are a match to TRBD1. This CDR3 has 12 residues. The J segment lost 4 bases and the V segment lost 4 bases, leaving 2 bases of the junction unmatched. Germline lookup yields CDR1 SQVTM and CDR2 ANQGSEA. The CDR3 sequence: CSVGQGAYGYTF. As DNA, the CDR3 is TGCAGCGTTGGGCAGGGGGCCTATGGCTACACCTTC.

The chain employs TRBV6-5 and TRBJ1-1, with a possible D match to TRBD1 (6 bases). The CDR3 has 14 residues. CDR1 MNHEY and CDR2 SVGAGI come from the germline V gene. V was trimmed by 4 bases and J by 8 bases, leaving 17 bases between them. CDR3 DNA sequence: TGTGCCAGCAGTTCCTACCCGGACAGACCGGAAGCTTTCTTT. It encodes CASSSYPDRPEAFF.